This record concerns one TCR beta chain sequence. The antigen is unknown. CDR3 length: 15 residues. Germline V gene sequence: CDR1 MNHEY, CDR2 SMNVEV (reference sequence). V was pared by 5 bases and J by 2 bases, with 5 bases of the junction left unmatched. Naive CD8 isolation took CD45RO-negative cells positively selected for CCR7 and excluded terminally differentiated effector memory CD45RA+ cells. The deep-level immunoSEQ assay was used. The method was immunoSEQ multiplex PCR; TCRdb's version includes in-frame clones alone and lacks a portion of them. The table lists roughly 570,000 clones, more than 95% of them singletons. The data stem from a study of shared clonotypes between healthy human individuals. Study-wide results and limits: Donor clonotype sharing was expected to depend on sequencing depth.

The chain is built from TRBV27 and TRBJ2-3, with 9 bases aligning to TRBD1. What was sequenced was naive CD8+ T cells sorted from blood. The source of this sequence is a man aged 25 to 40 in good health. DNA of the CDR3: TGTGCCAGCAGTCGACGGGACAGGGACACAGATACGCAGTATTTT. Its protein is CASSRRDRDTDTQYF.